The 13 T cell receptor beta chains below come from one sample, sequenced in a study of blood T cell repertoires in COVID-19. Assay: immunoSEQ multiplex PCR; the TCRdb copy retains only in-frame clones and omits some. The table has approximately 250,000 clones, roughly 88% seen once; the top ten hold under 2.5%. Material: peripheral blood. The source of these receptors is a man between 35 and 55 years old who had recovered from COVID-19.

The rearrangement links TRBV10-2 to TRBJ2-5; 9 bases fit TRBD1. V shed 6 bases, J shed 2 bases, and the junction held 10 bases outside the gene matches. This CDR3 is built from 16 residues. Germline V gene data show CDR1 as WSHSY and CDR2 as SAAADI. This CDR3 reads CASRPTGGADQETQYF. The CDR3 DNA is TGCGCCAGCAGGCCCACAGGGGGCGCTGATCAAGAGACCCAGTACTTC.

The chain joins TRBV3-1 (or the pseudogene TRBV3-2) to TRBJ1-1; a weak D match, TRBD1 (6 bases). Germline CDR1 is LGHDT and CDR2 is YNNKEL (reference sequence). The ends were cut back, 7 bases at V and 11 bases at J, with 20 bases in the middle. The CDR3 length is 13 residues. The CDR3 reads CASTGLSGEWAFF. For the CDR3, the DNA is TGTGCCAGCACCGGCCTATCAGGGGAATGGGCTTTCTTT.

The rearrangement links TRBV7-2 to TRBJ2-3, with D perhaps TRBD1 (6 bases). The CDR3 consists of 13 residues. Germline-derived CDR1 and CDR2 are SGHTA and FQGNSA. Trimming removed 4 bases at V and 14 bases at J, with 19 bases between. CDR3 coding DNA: TGTGCCAGCAGCTCCAACTCAGGGGCTCCTCGGTATTTT. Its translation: CASSSNSGAPRYF.

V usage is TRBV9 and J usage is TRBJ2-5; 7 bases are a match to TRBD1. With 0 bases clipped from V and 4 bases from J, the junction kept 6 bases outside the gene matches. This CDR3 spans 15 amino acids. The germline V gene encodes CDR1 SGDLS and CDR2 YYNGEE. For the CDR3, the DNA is TGTGCCAGCAGCGTAGAAACAGGGGCATTAGAGACCCAGTACTTC. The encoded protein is CASSVETGALETQYF.

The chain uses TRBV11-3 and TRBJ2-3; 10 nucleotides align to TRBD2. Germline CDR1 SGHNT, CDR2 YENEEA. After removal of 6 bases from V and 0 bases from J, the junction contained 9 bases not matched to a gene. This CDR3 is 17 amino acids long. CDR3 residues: CASSDIAGGLSTDTQYF. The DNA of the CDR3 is TGTGCCAGCAGTGACATAGCGGGGGGACTTAGCACAGATACGCAGTATTTT.

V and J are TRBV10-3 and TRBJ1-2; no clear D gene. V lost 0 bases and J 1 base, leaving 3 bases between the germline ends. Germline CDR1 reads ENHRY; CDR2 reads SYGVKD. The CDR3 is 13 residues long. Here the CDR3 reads CAISESSNYGYTF. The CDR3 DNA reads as TGTGCCATCAGTGAGTCCAGTAACTATGGCTACACCTTC.

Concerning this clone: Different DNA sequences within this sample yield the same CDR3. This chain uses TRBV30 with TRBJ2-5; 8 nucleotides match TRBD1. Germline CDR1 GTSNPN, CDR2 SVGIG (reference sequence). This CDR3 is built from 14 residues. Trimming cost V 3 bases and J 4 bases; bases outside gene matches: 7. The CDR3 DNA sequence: TGTGCCTGGAGAGAGCAGGGGGCAAGAGAGACCCAGTACTTC. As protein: CAWREQGARETQYF.

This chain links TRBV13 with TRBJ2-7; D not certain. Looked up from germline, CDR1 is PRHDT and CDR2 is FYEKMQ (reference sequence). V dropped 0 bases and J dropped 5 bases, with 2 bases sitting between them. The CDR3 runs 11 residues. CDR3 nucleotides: TGTGCCAGCAGCTTAGGTAACGAGCAGTACTTC. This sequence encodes CASSLGNEQYF.

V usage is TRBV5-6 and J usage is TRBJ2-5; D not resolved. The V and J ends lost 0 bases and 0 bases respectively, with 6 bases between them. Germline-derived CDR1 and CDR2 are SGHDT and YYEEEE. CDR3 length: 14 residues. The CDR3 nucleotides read TGTGCCAGCAGCTTGGTGCAGTACCAAGAGACCCAGTACTTC. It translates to CASSLVQYQETQYF.

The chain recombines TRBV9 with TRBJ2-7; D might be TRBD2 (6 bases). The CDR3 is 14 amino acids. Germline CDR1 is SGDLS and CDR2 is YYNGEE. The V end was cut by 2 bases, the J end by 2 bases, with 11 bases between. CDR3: CASSVGDSAYEQYF. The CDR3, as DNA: TGTGCCAGCAGCGTGGGGGACTCAGCCTACGAGCAGTACTTC.

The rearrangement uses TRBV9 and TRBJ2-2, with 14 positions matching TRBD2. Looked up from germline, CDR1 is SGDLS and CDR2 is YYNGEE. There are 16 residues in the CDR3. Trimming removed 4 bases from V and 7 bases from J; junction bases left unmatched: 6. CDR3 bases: TGTGCCAGCAGCTCCAGACTAGCGGGGGGGCTCGGGGAGCTGTTTTTT. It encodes CASSSRLAGGLGELFF.

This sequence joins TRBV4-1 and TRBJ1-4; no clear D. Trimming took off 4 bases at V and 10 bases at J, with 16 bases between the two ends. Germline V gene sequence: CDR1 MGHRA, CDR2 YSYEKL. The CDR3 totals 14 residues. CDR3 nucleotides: TGCGCCAGCAGCCTTAGTATGAGTCCCCGAAAACTGTTTTTT. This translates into CASSLSMSPRKLFF.

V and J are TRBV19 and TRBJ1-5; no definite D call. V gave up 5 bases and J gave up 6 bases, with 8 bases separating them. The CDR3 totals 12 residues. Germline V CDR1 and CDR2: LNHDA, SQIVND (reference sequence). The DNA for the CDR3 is TGTGCCAGTAGTCGTTCCCGTCAGCCCCAGCATTTT. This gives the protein CASSRSRQPQHF.